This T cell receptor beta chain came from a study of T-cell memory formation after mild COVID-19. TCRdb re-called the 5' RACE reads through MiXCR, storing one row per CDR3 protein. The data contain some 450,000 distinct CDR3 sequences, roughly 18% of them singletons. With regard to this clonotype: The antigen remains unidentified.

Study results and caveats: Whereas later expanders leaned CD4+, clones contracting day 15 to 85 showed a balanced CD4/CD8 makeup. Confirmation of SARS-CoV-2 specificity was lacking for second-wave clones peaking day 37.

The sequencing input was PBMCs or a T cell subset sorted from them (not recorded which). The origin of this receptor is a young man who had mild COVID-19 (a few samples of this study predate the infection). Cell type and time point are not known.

CDR3 bases: TGTGCCAGCGTCGGAATGCTCGGCTACACCTTC. Translating gives CASVGMLGYTF. The V and J genes are TRBV6-5 and TRBJ1-2; D remains unclear. V lost 8 bases and J 8 bases, leaving 12 bases between the germline ends. This CDR3 is 11 amino acids long. Germline V gene lookup returns CDR1 MNHEY and CDR2 SVGAGI.